This paragraph covers one TCR beta chain sequence. The V gene lost 5 bases and the J gene lost 1 base, with 8 bases spanning the gap. The germline V gene has CDR1 MDHEN and CDR2 SYDVKM. The CDR3 is 14 residues long. The record originates from a study of blood T cell repertoires in COVID-19. On the study more broadly: Specimens from acute and convalescent COVID-19 originated in the United States, Italy and Spain.

As processed by the authors: Reference gene primer amplification yielded estimated nucleated cell counts. TCRdb's copy holds only in-frame clones and misses some; the assay was immunoSEQ multiplex PCR. The V and J calls and clone size come from that table; D and trimming were worked out from the DNA. The sample lists over 300,000 clones; more than 80% were seen once. The V gene is TRBV28, the J gene TRBJ2-2; D gene unclear. The source is a man between 40 and 49 years old with acute or convalescent COVID-19. The specimen was peripheral blood. The CDR3 protein is CASSQDWNTGELFF. The DNA of the CDR3 is TGTGCCAGCAGTCAGGATTGGAACACCGGGGAGCTGTTTTTT.